These 4 T cell receptor beta chains were all obtained from the same sample, sequenced in a study of T cells in women clearing cervical HPV infection. Clones were read by immunoSEQ multiplex PCR, and TCRdb kept only the in-frame ones, dropping some. Its table records approximately 23,000 clones. The sample taken for sequencing was blood buffy coat. The receptors stem from a woman between 18 and 69 years old with a cervical HPV16 infection that either progressed to CIN3+ or cleared (not recorded which).

Points on this clone: The read halts 3 residues ahead of the CDR3 end, with the missing end drawn from the germline J gene. The genes are TRBV30 and TRBJ1-2; D remains unclear. Germline V gene sequence: CDR1 GTSNPN, CDR2 SVGIG (reference sequence). The CDR3 extends over 12 amino acids. Trimming cost V 4 bases and J 4 bases, with 10 bases left between them. Partial CDR3 DNA: TGTGCCTGGACAACTAGGTCCTATGGC. It encodes CAWTTRSYG. The whole CDR3 sequence reads CAWTTRSYGYTF. The whole variable domain, filled in from reference TRBV30 and TRBJ1-2, reads SQTIHQWPATLVQPVGSPLSLECTVEGTSNPNLYWYRQAAGRGLQLLFYSVGIGQISSEVPQNLSASRPQDRQFILSSKKLLLSDSGFYLCAWTTRSYGYTFGSGTRLTVV.

A remark on this clone: The read finishes 3 residues shy of the CDR3 end, and the germline J gene is used to complete it. The rearrangement links TRBV7-9 to TRBJ2-1; 12 nucleotides align to TRBD2. Germline V gives CDR1 SEHNR, CDR2 FQNEAQ (reference sequence). This CDR3 contains 15 residues. Trimming removed 5 bases from V and 4 bases from J; junction bases left unmatched: 3. CDR3 DNA, as far as it was read: TGTGCCAGCAGCCTCACTAGCGGGGGGTACAATGAG. Its translation is CASSLTSGGYNE. In full, the CDR3 reads CASSLTSGGYNEQFF.

Worth noting for this clone: The sequenced fragment ends 3 residues before the CDR3 boundary, so the rest is inferred from the germline J gene. This sequence joins TRBV7-2 and TRBJ2-3, with a possible D match to TRBD2 (7 bases). CDR1 is SGHTA and CDR2 is FQGNSA in the germline V gene. The CDR3 is made up of 13 amino acids. The DNA read from the CDR3 is TGTGCCAGCAGCTTTCGGGGGGCTCAGCCG. Encoded protein: CASSFRGAQP. The entire CDR3 sequence reads CASSFRGAQPQYF.

Notes on this clone: Read coverage stops 3 residues before the CDR3 terminus; the germline J gene supplies the remainder. The chain employs TRBV19 and TRBJ1-2; 12 bases are shared with TRBD1. There are 15 residues in the CDR3. Germline V gene sequence: CDR1 LNHDA, CDR2 SQIVND (reference sequence). The sequenced part of the CDR3 DNA is TGTGCCAGTAGTATGGGACAGGGGGCGGGGTACGAC. Amino acids: CASSMGQGAGYD. Given in full, the CDR3 is CASSMGQGAGYDYTF.